What follows are 5 T cell receptor beta chains derived from one specimen sequenced in a study of shared clonotypes between healthy human individuals. The method was immunoSEQ multiplex PCR; TCRdb's version includes in-frame clones alone and lacks a portion of them. Among some 2.1 million clones listed, about 95% were seen once. Terminally differentiated effector memory CD45RA+ cells were left out of the naive CD8 fraction, which was CD45RO-negative and positively selected for CCR7. Sequencing input: naive CD8+ T cells sorted from blood. The receptors shown here come from a young man in good health.

This chain connects TRBV7-8 to TRBJ2-1; TRBD2 agrees at 7 bases. The CDR3 contains 15 residues. The ends lost 8 bases at V and 0 bases at J; junction bases unmatched: 7. From germline, CDR1 is SGHVS and CDR2 FQNEAQ. CDR3 region: CASSLSGASYNEQFF. As DNA, the CDR3 is TGTGCCAGCTCGCTGAGCGGGGCCTCCTACAATGAGCAGTTCTTC.

This clone has just one count. Other DNA sequences in this specimen translate into the identical CDR3. The genes are TRBV29-1 and TRBJ2-7; TRBD2 agrees at 7 bases. The V gene end was trimmed by 4 bases and the J gene end by 1 base; junction bases not matched to a gene: 4. The germline V gene has CDR1 SQVTM and CDR2 ANQGSEA. CDR3 size: 13 residues. The CDR3 protein is CSVGGGGSYEQYF. In nucleotides, the CDR3 is TGCAGCGTTGGCGGGGGAGGGTCCTACGAGCAGTACTTC.

V usage is TRBV27 and J usage is TRBJ1-3; D gene ambiguous. In germline, CDR1 is MNHEY, CDR2 SMNVEV (reference sequence). The ends were cut back, 6 bases at V and 2 bases at J, with 11 bases in the middle. The CDR3 length is 14 residues. The chain's CDR3 is CASSPVVTGNTIYF. CDR3 in DNA: TGTGCCAGCAGCCCCGTGGTCACTGGAAACACCATATATTTT.

About this clone: This may stem from a read error, because a much larger clone lies one nucleotide away. The rearrangement uses TRBV18 and TRBJ1-1; TRBD1 matches 7 bases. Germline V gene sequence: CDR1 KGHSH, CDR2 LQKENI. The CDR3 extends over 15 amino acids. Written as DNA, the CDR3 is TGTGCCAGCTCCGTAAGGGGGCAGATGAACACTGAAGCTCTCTTT. Translated: CASSVRGQMNTEALF.

The chain employs TRBV9 and TRBJ2-5; D remains ambiguous. The V end was cut by 4 bases, the J end by 2 bases, with 18 bases between. CDR3 length: 16 amino acids. Germline V gene lookup returns CDR1 SGDLS and CDR2 YYNGEE. CDR3 DNA sequence: TGTGCCAGCAGCCCCTACGGCCAGGTTGGTCAAGAGACCCAGTACTTC. It translates to CASSPYGQVGQETQYF.